This TCR beta chain was identified in a study of Ad26.COV2.S vaccination and SARS-CoV-2 variants. Study details: Participant was drawn from the COV1001 Ad26.COV2.S trial arm. Donor got 5x10^10 or 1x10^11 viral particles of Ad26.COV2.S. General observations from the study: Substantial breadth was reportedly displayed by spike-specific CD8+ and CD4+ T cell responses after vaccination.

Treatment here: around 19 received Ad26.COV2.S at low or high dose, single or two shots; five or six received placebo; per-sample allocation not given. Each sample was drawn 63 days after the first injection (of vaccine or placebo). The administered vaccine (an Ad26 vector) expressed Wuhan-strain SARS-CoV-2 spike. The V and J ends lost 5 bases and 1 base respectively, with 14 bases between them. Germline assignment: CDR1 KGHSH and CDR2 LQKENI. There are 15 residues in the CDR3. Using immunoSEQ multiplex PCR, the repertoire was profiled, and TCRdb retains in-frame clones only, with some absent. The sample has about half a million clones, 89% seen once. As to this clone: Its cognate antigen is unknown.

The sequence came from a person between 18 and 60 years old who received the Ad26.COV2.S COVID-19 vaccine or a placebo. This sequence joins TRBV18 and TRBJ1-1; D call uncertain. The sequencing used peripheral blood, collected in a trial of Ad26.COV2.S vaccine versus placebo. The CDR3 loop reads CASSAAVWKNTEAFF. CDR3 nucleotides: TGTGCCAGCTCAGCCGCAGTCTGGAAGAACACTGAAGCTTTCTTT.